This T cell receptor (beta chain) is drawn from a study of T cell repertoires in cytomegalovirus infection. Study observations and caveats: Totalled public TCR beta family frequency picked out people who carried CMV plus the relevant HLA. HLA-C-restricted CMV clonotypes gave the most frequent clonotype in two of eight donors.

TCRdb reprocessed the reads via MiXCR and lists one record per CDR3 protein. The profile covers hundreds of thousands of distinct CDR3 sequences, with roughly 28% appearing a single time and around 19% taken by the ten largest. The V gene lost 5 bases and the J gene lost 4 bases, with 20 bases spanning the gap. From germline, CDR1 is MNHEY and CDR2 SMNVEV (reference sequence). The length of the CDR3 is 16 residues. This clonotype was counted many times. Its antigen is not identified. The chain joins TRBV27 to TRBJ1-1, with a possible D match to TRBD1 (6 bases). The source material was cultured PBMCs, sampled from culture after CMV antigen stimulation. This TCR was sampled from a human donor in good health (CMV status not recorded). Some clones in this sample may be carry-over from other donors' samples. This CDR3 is CASSPAGTLGVTEAFF. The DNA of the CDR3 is TGTGCCAGCAGTCCCGCCGGGACACTCGGGGTCACTGAAGCTTTCTTT.